The subject of this entry is one T cell receptor beta chain. This sample is drawn from a study of blood T cell repertoires in COVID-19. On the study more broadly: There were acute and convalescent COVID-19 samples, and they came from the United States, Italy and Spain. Nucleic acid was either cDNA or gDNA, and it came from T cells, B-cell-depleted T cells, or PBMCs.

CDR3 length equals 14 residues. Germline V gives CDR1 LNHDA, CDR2 SQIVND (reference sequence). V dropped 7 bases and J dropped 2; count of bases not matched to a gene: 2. How the authors handled the data: Quantification of nucleated cells was approximated via reference gene primer amplification. The method was immunoSEQ multiplex PCR; TCRdb's version includes in-frame clones alone and lacks a portion of them. The V and J calls and clone size are taken from that table; D and trimming were inferred from the DNA. The repertoire holds roughly 65,000 clones, with roughly nine tenths as singletons. This chain links TRBV19 with TRBJ2-6; TRBD1 matches 7 bases. This sequence originates from a woman aged 55-70 years with acute or convalescent COVID-19. The sample comprised peripheral blood. CDR3: CASTDRAGANVLTF. CDR3 nucleotides: TGTGCCAGTACTGACAGGGCTGGGGCCAACGTCCTGACTTTC.